This T cell receptor beta chain comes out of a study of sequential checkpoint blockade in melanoma. Germline trimming cut 4 bases from V and 4 bases from J; bases unmatched to any gene: 4. Per germline, CDR1 SGDLS and CDR2 YYNGEE. The CDR3 sequence is 14 residues long. Produced via immunoSEQ multiplex PCR; TCRdb's table is partial and in-frame only. The sample has about 19,000 clones; 73% are singletons. Regarding treatment: randomized to nivolumab then ipilimumab (arm A) or the reverse (arm B). No patient had prior DNA-damaging chemotherapy. PBMC sorting kept live CD3+CD8+ cells without CD19 or CD56. The source material was CD8+ T cells sorted from blood (inferred from file names), sampled from a patient given nivolumab and ipilimumab in sequence. This sequence originates from a human donor with melanoma. V usage is TRBV9 and J usage is TRBJ2-7; 11 positions agree with TRBD1. The CDR3 is CASSKDRGPYEQYF. CDR3 DNA sequence: TGTGCCAGCAGCAAGGACAGGGGGCCGTACGAGCAGTACTTC.